The clone carrying this TCR beta chain came up a few times. Germline loops: CDR1 MDHEN, CDR2 SYDVKM. The ends lost 3 bases at V and 5 bases at J; junction bases unmatched: 3. This CDR3 is 14 amino acids long. This entry belongs to a study of identical twins. MiXCR, run by TCRdb on the 5' RACE reads, gives a single entry per CDR3 protein. Of about 660,000 distinct CDR3 sequences in the sample, 8.6% are singletons; the top ten hold 0.85% to 1%. This sample was shared with a second study, whose subject was yellow fever vaccine responses in identical twins.

This clonotype was sampled from a young woman in good health. Sequences were obtained from PBMCs. This chain connects TRBV28 to TRBJ1-4; TRBD1 matches 7 bases. CDR3 DNA: TGTGCCAGCAGTTTTCTAGGGGGCAATGAAAAACTGTTTTTT. Its protein is CASSFLGGNEKLFF.